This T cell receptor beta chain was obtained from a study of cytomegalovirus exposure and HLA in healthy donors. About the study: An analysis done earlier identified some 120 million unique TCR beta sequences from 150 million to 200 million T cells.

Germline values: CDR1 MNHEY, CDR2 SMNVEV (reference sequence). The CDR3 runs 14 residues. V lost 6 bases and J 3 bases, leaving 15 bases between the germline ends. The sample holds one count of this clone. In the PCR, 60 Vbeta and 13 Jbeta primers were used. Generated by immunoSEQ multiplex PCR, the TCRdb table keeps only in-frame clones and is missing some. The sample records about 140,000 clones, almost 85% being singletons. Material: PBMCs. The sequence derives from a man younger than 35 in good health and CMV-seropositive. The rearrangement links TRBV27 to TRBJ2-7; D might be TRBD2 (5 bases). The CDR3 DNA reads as TGTGCCAGCAGACCCCAAGGACTCCACTACGAGCAGTACTTC. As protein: CASRPQGLHYEQYF.